A single sample gave rise to the 13 T cell receptor beta chains below, sequenced in a study of persistence of HIV-infected CD4 T cells. This was the immunoSEQ version 4 assay in survey mode. Here immunoSEQ multiplex PCR was the method, and the copy in TCRdb shows in-frame clones only, minus some. The table lists fewer than 35,000 clones, 82% of them singletons, with nearly 6.5% in the top ten. No antigen has been assigned to these receptors. Cells were stimulated with CMV-infected fibroblast lysates at approximately 10 ug/mL. CD40L/CD69 double-negative CD45RO-high memory CD4+ T cells were collected. Specimen: CD4+ T cells sorted from PBMCs after approximately 19-hour stimulation, collected from a patient who received antiretroviral therapy. The origin of the receptors is an adult woman with HIV who was CMV-seropositive.

The V gene is TRBV18, the J gene TRBJ2-1, with no clear D. Trimming stripped 2 bases from V and 10 bases from J, with 12 bases between. Germline-derived CDR1 and CDR2 are KGHSH and LQKENI. The CDR3 is 13 amino acids. The CDR3 sequence: CASSPIRKEEQFF. As DNA, the CDR3 is TGTGCCAGCTCACCAATCCGGAAGGAAGAGCAGTTCTTC.

The chain couples TRBV18 to TRBJ1-2, with 7 bases aligning to TRBD1. The CDR3 is 13 amino acids. The germline V gene encodes CDR1 KGHSH and CDR2 LQKENI. Trimming took 5 bases from V and 4 from J; bases not matched to a gene: 4. The CDR3 here is CASSSSGGYGYTF. CDR3 DNA sequence: TGTGCCAGCTCATCCTCAGGGGGCTATGGCTACACCTTC.

J is TRBJ1-4 and V is TRBV6-1, with 7 nucleotides matching TRBD1. V was clipped by 10 bases and J by 8 bases; unmatched bases: 10. CDR1 and CDR2 from the germline V gene are MNHNS and SASEGT. The CDR3 length is 13 residues. CDR3 bases: TGTGCCACCCAAAGACAGGGAAGGGAAAAACTGTTTTTT. Protein product: CATQRQGREKLFF.

This rearrangement joins TRBV6-6 to TRBJ1-1; D may be TRBD1 (6 bases). CDR1 is MNHNY and CDR2 is SVGAGI in the germline V gene (reference sequence). Trimming stripped 2 bases from V and 5 bases from J, with 9 bases between. The CDR3 totals 13 residues. The CDR3 is CASSYEGGTEAFF. For the CDR3, the DNA is TGTGCCAGCAGTTACGAAGGGGGAACTGAAGCTTTCTTT.

The rearrangement links TRBV7-2 to TRBJ2-1; no clear D. There are 14 residues in the CDR3. The V end lost 0 bases, the J end lost 10 bases, and 13 bases lay between the germline ends. Per the germline V gene, CDR1 is SGHTA and CDR2 is FQGNSA. CDR3: CASSLAMGSWEQFF. DNA of the CDR3: TGTGCCAGCAGCTTAGCGATGGGGTCCTGGGAGCAGTTCTTC.

Here the CDR3 reads CAISDPGLRGGHEQYF. CDR3 nucleotide sequence: TGTGCCATCAGTGACCCCGGGCTTAGAGGTGGCCACGAGCAGTACTTC. The J gene is TRBJ2-7, the V gene TRBV10-3; no definite D call. The germline CDR1 and CDR2 sequences are ENHRY and SYGVKD. The CDR3 runs to 16 residues. The V gene lost 3 bases and the J gene lost 5 bases, with 20 bases spanning the gap.

V gene TRBV5-1 combines with J gene TRBJ1-4; D may be TRBD1 (6 bases). V was clipped by 0 bases and J by 2 bases, with 11 bases between them. This CDR3 has 16 residues. Germline loops: CDR1 SGHRS, CDR2 YFSETQ. In DNA form, the CDR3 reads TGCGCCAGCAGCTTGGAGGGGGTAACCACTAATGAAAAACTGTTTTTT. It yields the protein CASSLEGVTTNEKLFF.

This chain uses TRBV4-1 with TRBJ1-2, with 9 bases that match TRBD1. This CDR3 contains 13 residues. With 2 bases clipped from V and 8 bases from J, the junction kept 3 bases outside the gene matches. From germline, CDR1 is MGHRA and CDR2 YSYEKL. In nucleotides, the CDR3 is TGCGCCAGCAGCCAAACAGGGGGCATCGGCTACACCTTC. It encodes CASSQTGGIGYTF.

The chain is built from TRBV18 and TRBJ1-2; no clear D. Germline V CDR1 and CDR2: KGHSH, LQKENI. The CDR3 is made up of 13 amino acids. Trimming shortened V by 3 bases and J by 2 bases, and 7 bases separated the two germline ends. CDR3 residues: CASSPERNYGYTF. CDR3 coding DNA: TGTGCCAGCTCACCCGAGCGGAACTATGGCTACACCTTC. Variable domain in full (rest from reference TRBV18 and TRBJ1-2): NAGVMQNPRHLVRRRGQEARLRCSPMKGHSHVYWYRQLPEEGLKFMVYLQKENIIDESGMPKERFSAEFPKEGPSILRIQQVVRGDSAAYFCASSPERNYGYTFGSGTRLTVV.

This rearrangement joins TRBV25-1 to TRBJ2-5; TRBD2 matches at 7 bases. The J segment lost 5 bases and the V segment lost 2 bases, leaving 11 bases of the junction unmatched. CDR3 size: 16 residues. Germline loops: CDR1 MGHDK, CDR2 SYGVNS. For the CDR3, the DNA is TGTGCCAGCAGTGAAGTGGAGGGACGGGGGGACGAGACCCAGTACTTC. Encoded protein: CASSEVEGRGDETQYF.

This chain uses TRBV11-3 with TRBJ2-3, with TRBD1 matching 7 bases. The CDR3 loop spans 17 amino acids. V was pared by 5 bases and J by 1 base, with 12 bases of the junction left unmatched. Germline loops: CDR1 SGHNT, CDR2 YENEEA. The chain's CDR3 is CASSPPGGQRRTDTQYF. CDR3 DNA sequence: TGTGCCAGCAGCCCCCCAGGGGGTCAGCGACGCACAGATACGCAGTATTTT.

This rearrangement joins TRBV3-1 (or the pseudogene TRBV3-2) to TRBJ1-4; the D is unclear. The CDR3 spans 13 residues. Trimming pared 2 bases from V and 8 bases from J, leaving 9 bases between. Germline CDR1 LGHDT, CDR2 YNNKEL (reference sequence). In DNA, the CDR3 is TGTGCCAGCAGCCAATTTACCGGCGAAAAACTGTTTTTT. Amino acids: CASSQFTGEKLFF.

The chain employs TRBV5-6 and TRBJ2-7; weak D call: TRBD2 (5 bases). The CDR3 is 14 residues long. Germline CDR1 and CDR2: SGHDT and YYEEEE. V gave up 0 bases and J gave up 2 bases, with 9 bases separating them. The DNA of the CDR3 is TGTGCCAGCAGCTTGGCCGGGGATCCCTACGAGCAGTACTTC. This sequence encodes CASSLAGDPYEQYF.